Listed below are T cell receptor beta chains from one sample, sequenced in a study of CD4 and CD8 cells across lung adenocarcinoma regions. TCRdb re-analysed the PCR reads in MiXCR, keeping a single row per CDR3 protein. This sample has about 23,000 distinct CDR3 sequences; approximately 52% occur once, and the top ten carry over 20%. What was sequenced was CD4+ T cells from the center of a lung tumor. The receptors originated from a male donor with lung adenocarcinoma. The CD4 and CD8 labels of this study may be unreliable. The CDR3 runs from the conserved cysteine through the conserved F or W. A D gene is named only where the DNA matches it firmly. Rows give clone size only sometimes, using once, few, many, or a class for an expanded clone.

CARGPGGTNMQYF | TGTGCCAGGGGGCCGGGGGGCACAAACATGCAGTACTTC | TRBJ2-4 | TRBV6-1 | . | once
CASSQGRGSYNEQFF | TGTGCCAGCAGCCAAGGGCGGGGGTCCTACAATGAGCAGTTCTTC | TRBJ2-1 | TRBV3-1 | TRBD2 | few
CASRWRGAKNTQYF | TGTGCCAGCAGGTGGCGGGGAGCCAAAAATACTCAGTACTTC | TRBJ2-4 | TRBV12-3/TRBV12-4 | . | .
CASSSGLGAKNTQYF | TGTGCCAGCAGTTCGGGGCTCGGGGCCAAAAACACGCAGTACTTC | TRBJ2-4 | TRBV6-5 | . | .
CASRESGLSPKNIQYF | TGTGCCAGCCGTGAATCGGGGCTGTCGCCCAAAAATATTCAGTATTTC | TRBJ2-4 | TRBV25-1 | . | .
CASSTGRSYEQYF | TGTGCCAGCAGCACGGGACGGAGCTACGAGCAGTACTTC | TRBJ2-7 | TRBV11-3 | . | .
CARGLQAVSPGKQYF | TGTGCCCGGGGACTCCAGGCCGTGAGTCCCGGGAAGCAGTATTTT | TRBJ2-3 | TRBV6-1 | . | .
CASRPGLAGVDTQYF | TGCGCCAGCAGACCGGGACTAGCGGGAGTGGATACGCAGTATTTT | TRBJ2-3 | TRBV5-1 | TRBD2 | .
CASSLQPGLEFF | TGTGCCAGCAGCCTGCAGCCGGGACTAGAGTTCTTC | TRBJ2-1 | TRBV5-8 | TRBD2 | many
CASSGPGTRDTGELFF | TGTGCCAGCAGCGGCCCCGGGACTAGGGACACCGGGGAGCTGTTTTTT | TRBJ2-2 | TRBV7-9 | TRBD2 | many
CASSRKAGSSYGEQFF | TGTGCCAGCAGTCGTAAGGCAGGCAGCTCCTACGGGGAGCAGTTTTTC | TRBJ2-1 | TRBV6-1 | . | .
CASSGLAGDNEQFF | TGTGCCAGCAGCGGACTAGCGGGGGACAATGAGCAGTTCTTC | TRBJ2-1 | TRBV27 | TRBD2 | medium-sized
CASSLSGSGRLETQYF | TGTGCCAGCAGCTTATCCGGTAGCGGGAGGTTAGAGACCCAGTACTTC | TRBJ2-5 | TRBV7-8 | TRBD2 | .
CARRGTRDPDTQYF | TGTGCCAGGCGTGGGACCCGGGACCCAGATACCCAGTATTTT | TRBJ2-3 | TRBV27 | . | .
CASSVTERGDTQYF | TGTGCCAGCAGCGTTACGGAACGAGGTGATACGCAGTATTTT | TRBJ2-3 | TRBV9 | . | few
CASLQGLSTEALYF | TGTGCCAGCTTGCAGGGCCTGAGCACAGAGGCGCTGTATTTT | TRBJ2-3 | TRBV6-1 | . | .
CAISEERDTQYF | TGTGCCATCAGTGAGGAACGCGATACGCAGTATTTT | TRBJ2-3 | TRBV10-3 | . | many
CASSEEGGAGVNEQFF | TGTGCCAGTTCTGAGGAGGGGGGGGCGGGTGTCAATGAGCAGTTCTTC | TRBJ2-1 | TRBV4-2 | . | many
CASGEASRSPDTQYF | TGTGCCAGCGGTGAAGCTAGCCGGAGCCCAGATACCCAGTACTTC | TRBJ2-5 | TRBV6-1 | . | .
CASSSGLAGFQETQYF | TGTGCCAGCAGCTCCGGACTAGCGGGGTTCCAAGAGACCCAGTACTTC | TRBJ2-5 | TRBV6-1 | TRBD2 | few
CASSVDYREETQYF | TGTGCCAGCAGCGTAGATTACAGGGAAGAGACCCAGTACTTC | TRBJ2-5 | TRBV9 | . | .
CASSLLEGMQFF | TGTGCCAGCAGCTTGTTGGAGGGAATGCAGTTCTTC | TRBJ2-1 | TRBV11-3 | . | many
CASSGGAGSYNEQFF | TGTGCCAGCAGTGGGGGGGCTGGGTCCTACAATGAGCAGTTCTTC | TRBJ2-1 | TRBV6-1 | . | many
CAGNGGPGQETQYF | TGTGCGGGGAACGGGGGGCCAGGGCAAGAGACCCAGTATTTT | TRBJ2-3 | TRBV6-1 | . | .
CARSLGGRAAKTQYF | TGTGCCAGGAGTTTAGGGGGCAGAGCCGCAAAGACCCAGTACTTC | TRBJ2-5 | TRBV27 | TRBD1 | .
CASSVRDADTQYF | TGTGCCAGCAGCGTAAGGGATGCAGATACGCAGTATTTT | TRBJ2-3 | TRBV9 | . | many
CASSDGRTQYF | TGCGCCAGCAGTGATGGGCGGACCCAGTACTTC | TRBJ2-5 | TRBV10-1 | . | many
CASSYGQSSYEQYF | TGTGCCAGCAGTTACGGACAGAGCTCCTACGAGCAGTACTTC | TRBJ2-7 | TRBV6-5 | . | many
CAWGGGETYGYTF | TGTGCCTGGGGGGGGGGCGAGACCTATGGCTACACCTTC | TRBJ1-2 | TRBV27 | . | many
CASTGGGLTETQYF | TGTGCGAGCACCGGGGGGGGTTTAACAGAGACGCAGTATTTC | TRBJ2-3 | TRBV12-3/TRBV12-4 | TRBD2 | once
CARGPGYRGKNMQYF | TGTGCCCGCGGCCCGGGGTACCGAGGCAAAAACATGCAGTATTTC | TRBJ2-4 | TRBV7-2 | . | .
CASSSTGGSGYTF | TGTGCCAGCAGTTCCACAGGGGGTAGTGGCTACACCTTC | TRBJ1-2 | TRBV28 | TRBD1 | few
CASSPGTLYNSPLHF | TGTGCCAGCAGTCCCGGGACACTATATAATTCACCCCTCCACTTT | TRBJ1-6 | TRBV27 | . | .
CASSLRETCHSYEQYF | TGTGCCAGCAGCTTACGCGAGACTTGTCACTCCTACGAGCAGTACTTC | TRBJ2-7 | TRBV11-3 | . | .
CASSRSGTETVYQETQYF | TGTGCCAGCTCACGGTCCGGGACCGAGACGGTGTACCAAGAGACCCAGTACTTC | TRBJ2-5 | TRBV18 | . | .
CASGGPGGRDADTQYF | TGTGCCAGCGGGGGGCCCGGGGGCCGTGATGCAGATACGCAGTATTTC | TRBJ2-3 | TRBV27 | . | .
CASSAGRRGSDQETQYF | TGTGCCAGCAGTGCGGGGCGCCGAGGTTCTGACCAAGAGACCCAGTACTTC | TRBJ2-5 | TRBV27 | . | once
CASSQIMNTEAFF | TGCGCCAGCAGCCAGATTATGAACACTGAAGCTTTCTTT | TRBJ1-1 | TRBV5-1 | . | .
CAGRWCRDQDTQYF | TGTGCGGGCCGTTGGTGCCGGGACCAAGACACTCAGTACTTC | TRBJ2-4 | TRBV27 | . | .
CASSLGDRDQETQYF | TGTGCCAGCAGCTTAGGGGACAGGGACCAAGAGACCCAGTACTTC | TRBJ2-5 | TRBV11-2 | TRBD1 | .
CASSLQSGSPGALYF | TGTGCCAGCAGCCTCCAGTCCGGAAGCCCAGGGGCGCTGTATTTT | TRBJ2-2 | TRBV6-1 | . | once
CASSGLRGSTNYGYTF | TGTGCCAGCAGTGGGCTACGGGGTTCTACTAACTATGGCTACACCTTC | TRBJ1-2 | TRBV27 | . | .
CASSLMGTRPKNTQYF | TGTGCCAGCAGTTTAATGGGGACGCGACCCAAAAACACGCAGTATTTC | TRBJ2-3 | TRBV27 | . | .
CASSSPGQGMGTQYF | TGTGCCAGCAGTTCCCCGGGACAGGGTATGGGGACCCAGTACTTC | TRBJ2-5 | TRBV6-5 | TRBD1 | many
CASSPQVAGTGTQFF | TGCGCCAGCTCCCCACAGGTAGCGGGGACCGGGACGCAGTTTTTT | TRBJ2-2 | TRBV10-2 | TRBD2 | .
CASSSLSGRGPYNEQFF | TGTGCCAGCAGTTCCCTCAGCGGGAGGGGACCCTACAATGAGCAGTTCTTC | TRBJ2-1 | TRBV28 | TRBD2 | .
CASSLSRGDEQFF | TGTGCCAGCAGTTTATCGCGGGGGGATGAGCAGTTCTTC | TRBJ2-1 | TRBV27 | TRBD2 | .
CSARDSGLDQETQYF | TGCAGTGCTAGAGATTCCGGACTAGACCAAGAGACCCAGTACTTC | TRBJ2-5 | TRBV20-1 | TRBD2 | .
CASSSGLWGEDIQYF | TGTGCCAGCAGTTCGGGCCTGTGGGGCGAAGACATTCAGTATTTC | TRBJ2-3 | TRBV6-5 | . | .
CASKASGSETQYF | TGCGCCAGCAAGGCTAGCGGGAGTGAGACCCAGTACTTC | TRBJ2-5 | TRBV10-2 | TRBD2 | .
CASSAVSGRAGGNEQFF | TGTGCCAGCAGTGCAGTTAGCGGGAGGGCCGGGGGCAATGAGCAGTTCTTT | TRBJ2-3 | TRBV27 | TRBD2 | .
CASSHRLGLAGSSSYNEQFF | TGTGCCAGCAGCCACCGCCTAGGACTAGCGGGATCGAGCTCCTACAATGAGCAGTTCTTC | TRBJ2-1 | TRBV14 | TRBD2 | many
CASSEGYSNQPQHF | TGTGCCAGCAGTGAAGGGTATAGCAATCAGCCCCAGCATTTT | TRBJ1-5 | TRBV6-1 | . | .
CASSRGGQASSYEQYF | TGTGCCAGCAGCAGGGGGGGGCAGGCCAGCTCCTACGAGCAGTACTTC | TRBJ2-7 | TRBV7-6 | . | .
CASSVEPTGAWDTIYF | TGTGCCAGCAGTGTAGAACCAACGGGGGCGTGGGACACCATATATTTT | TRBJ1-3 | TRBV6-1 | . | many